Presented here are 8 T cell receptor beta chains from one specimen sequenced in a study of CD8+CD57+ T cells in acquired aplastic anemia. Genomic DNA was employed as the template in profiling TCR beta VDJ and CDR3. TCRdb ran MiXCR on the reads and lists one entry per CDR3 protein. The sample yields some 180,000 distinct CDR3 sequences, about 47% seen once. Sequenced: sorted CD4+, CD8+, or CD8+CD57+ T cells (not recorded which) from PBMCs. The receptor source for this set is a human donor in good health.

This clonotype was seen ten or more times. One end of the junction is discordant with germline, which a read error may explain. The genes are TRBV5-6 and TRBJ2-1; a possible D gene is TRBD1 (6 bases). The CDR3 consists of 15 residues. Germline assignment: CDR1 SGHDT and CDR2 YYEEEE. This CDR3 is CASSLQGSSYNEQFF. Here the CDR3 DNA reads TGCGCCAGCAGCTTGCAGGGGAGCTCCTACAATGAGCAGTTCTTC.

Remarks on this clonotype: A read error may explain this, as a much larger clone is one base away. The CDR3 DNA follows: TGCAGTGCCCCCGGGGAGCGGGGAGTCACAGATACGCAGTATTTT. This translates into CSAPGERGVTDTQYF. The chain uses TRBV20-1 and TRBJ2-3, with TRBD2 matching over 7 bases. V shed 6 bases and J 2 bases; nucleotides not matched to a gene: 11. CDR1 and CDR2 from the germline V gene are DFQATT and SNEGSKA (reference sequence). The CDR3 loop spans 15 amino acids.

Details on this clonotype: This clone may be a read error of a much larger clone one base away. The conserved phenylalanine or tryptophan normally closing the CDR3 is absent here, so this likely arose from a read error. The genes are TRBV6-1 and TRBJ2-7; D assignment may be TRBD1 or TRBD2 (5 bases each). Deletions cut 8 bases from V and 0 bases from J, with 14 bases between. This CDR3 spans 14 amino acids. CDR1 MNHNS and CDR2 SASEGT come from the germline V gene. CDR3 loop: CASWGPKGSYEQYS. The CDR3 region has the DNA TGTGCCAGCTGGGGACCAAAAGGCTCCTACGAGCAGTACTCC.

This clonotype was picked up many times. The chain has TRBV5-1 and TRBJ1-3; 9 bases line up with TRBD1. Trimming at V came to 0 bases and at J to 3 bases, leaving 4 bases not matched to a gene. Germline V lookup: CDR1 SGHRS, CDR2 YFSETQ. There are 16 residues in the CDR3. The CDR3 sequence: CASSLAGTGSGNTIYF. The CDR3 DNA is TGCGCCAGCAGCTTGGCCGGGACAGGGAGTGGAAACACCATATATTTT.

Ten or more counts support this clonotype. The chain employs TRBV7-3 and TRBJ2-3, with no clear D. Trimming removed 6 bases at V and 5 bases at J, with 21 bases between. This CDR3 contains 16 residues. Germline V CDR1 and CDR2: SGHTA, FQGTGA. CDR3 protein: CASSRTGVGWLDTQYF. For the CDR3, the DNA is TGTGCCAGCAGTCGCACTGGAGTTGGTTGGCTAGATACGCAGTATTTT. The entire variable domain, with the rest obtained from reference TRBV7-3 and TRBJ2-3, is as follows: GAGVSQTPSNKVTEKGKYVELRCDPISGHTALYWYRQSLGQGPEFLIYFQGTGAADDSGLPNDRFFAVRPEGSVSTLKIQRTERGDSAVYLCASSRTGVGWLDTQYFGPGTRLTVL.

This rearrangement joins TRBV7-8 to TRBJ1-6, with 10 bases identical to TRBD1. The V gene's germline CDR1 is SGHVS and CDR2 FQNEAQ. The CDR3 loop spans 15 amino acids. The J segment lost 6 bases and the V segment lost 3 bases, leaving 2 bases of the junction unmatched. The CDR3 loop reads CASSLTGGINSPLHF. The CDR3 nucleotides read TGTGCCAGCAGCTTGACAGGGGGCATTAATTCACCCCTCCACTTT.

V and J are TRBV20-1 and TRBJ1-1; 7 nucleotides align to TRBD1. V lost 5 bases and J lost 0; bases outside the gene matches: 6. CDR3 length: 14 residues. In germline, CDR1 is DFQATT, CDR2 SNEGSKA (reference sequence). Here the CDR3 reads CSAASTGMNTEAFF. The DNA for the CDR3 is TGCAGTGCTGCGTCGACAGGGATGAACACTGAAGCTTTCTTT.

V and J are TRBV24-1 and TRBJ1-5; possible D gene TRBD1, 5 bases. The germline gives CDR1 KGHDR, CDR2 SFDVKD. With 5 bases removed from V and 4 bases from J, the gap between germline ends came to 11 bases. The CDR3 runs to 14 residues. DNA of the CDR3: TGTGCCACCAGTGGGGGGGGTTATAATCAGCCCCAGCATTTT. It codes for CATSGGGYNQPQHF.